This T cell receptor (beta chain) was sequenced in a study of blood T cells in healthy people across ages. With a J-beta primer mix and a sample-barcoded 5' primer, a second PCR ran about 7 to 11 cycles. TCRdb processed the 5' RACE reads anew with MiXCR; each CDR3 protein has one entry. Here the sample spans roughly 500,000 distinct CDR3 sequences, around 24% being singletons. Approximately 9.2 milliliters was the volume of peripheral blood drawn from each donor. CDR1 and CDR2 (germline): SNHLY, FYNNEI. This CDR3 is built from 13 residues. This clonotype occurred once. Sequence at one end of the junction differs from germline and may be a read error. The data were also submitted as part of a second study, on T cells of mothers and their children.

This clonotype was sampled from a boy aged 10-17 years in good health. The J gene is TRBJ1-4, the V gene TRBV2; 9 bases agree with TRBD1. Sequenced: blood. The CDR3 region has the DNA TGTGCCAGCAGTCACAGGGGGCCTGAAAAACTCTTTTTT. Amino acids: CASSHRGPEKLFF.